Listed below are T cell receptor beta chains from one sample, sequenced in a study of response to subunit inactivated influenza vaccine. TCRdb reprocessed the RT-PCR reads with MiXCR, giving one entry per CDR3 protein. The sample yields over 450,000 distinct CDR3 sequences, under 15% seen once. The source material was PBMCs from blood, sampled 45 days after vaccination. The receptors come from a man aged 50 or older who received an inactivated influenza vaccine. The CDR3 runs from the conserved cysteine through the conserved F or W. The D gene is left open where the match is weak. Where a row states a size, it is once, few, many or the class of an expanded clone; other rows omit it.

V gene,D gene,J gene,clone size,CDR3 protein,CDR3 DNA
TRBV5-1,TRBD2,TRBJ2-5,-,CASSMGLAGQETQYF,TGCGCCAGCAGCATGGGACTAGCGGGGCAAGAGACCCAGTACTTC
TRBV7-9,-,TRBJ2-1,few,CASSPLGGPSEQFF,TGTGCCAGCAGCCCCCTCGGAGGCCCGTCAGAGCAGTTCTTC
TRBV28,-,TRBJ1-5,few,CASMDSNQPQHF,TGTGCCAGCATGGACAGCAATCAGCCCCAGCATTTT
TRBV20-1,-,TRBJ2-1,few,CSARGAPYNEQFF,TGCAGTGCTAGAGGGGCTCCGTACAATGAGCAGTTCTTC
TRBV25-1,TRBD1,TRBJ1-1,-,CASTGQGLNTEAFF,TGTGCCAGCACCGGACAGGGATTGAACACTGAAGCTTTCTTT
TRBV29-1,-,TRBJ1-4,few,CSVAEQATNEKLFF,TGCAGCGTTGCCGAGCAAGCAACTAATGAAAAACTGTTTTTT
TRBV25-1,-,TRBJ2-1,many,CASRMQGSHEQFF,TGTGCCAGCAGAATGCAGGGTTCCCATGAGCAGTTCTTC
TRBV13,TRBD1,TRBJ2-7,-,CASSTTGTGAGEQYF,TGTGCCAGCAGTACAACCGGGACAGGGGCTGGGGAGCAGTACTTC
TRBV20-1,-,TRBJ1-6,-,CSAQTEIYNSPLHF,TGCAGTGCACAAACGGAGATTTATAATTCACCCCTCCACTTT
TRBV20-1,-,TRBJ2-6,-,CSARDRLSGANVLTF,TGCAGTGCTAGAGATCGGCTCTCTGGGGCCAACGTCCTGACTTTC
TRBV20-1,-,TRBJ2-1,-,CSASPASYNEQFF,TGCAGTGCTAGTCCGGCCTCCTACAATGAGCAGTTCTTC
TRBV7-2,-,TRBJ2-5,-,CASSLGGSRETQYF,TGTGCCAGCAGCTTAGGGGGCAGTCGAGAGACCCAGTACTTC
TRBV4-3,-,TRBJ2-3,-,CASSQEAVRTDTQYF,TGCGCCAGCAGCCAAGAGGCGGTACGCACAGATACGCAGTATTTT
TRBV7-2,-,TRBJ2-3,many,CASSSGSFYTDTQYF,TGTGCCAGCAGCTCAGGCTCTTTCTACACAGATACGCAGTATTTT
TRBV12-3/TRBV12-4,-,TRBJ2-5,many,CASSGSPQETQYF,TGTGCCAGCAGTGGTAGTCCCCAAGAGACCCAGTACTTC
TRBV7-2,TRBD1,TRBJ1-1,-,CASSRGTGGNIEAFF,TGTGCCAGCAGCAGGGGGACAGGGGGAAATATTGAAGCTTTCTTT
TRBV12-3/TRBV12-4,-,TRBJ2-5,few,CASSPRAEGPQYF,TGTGCCAGCAGTCCGCGGGCGGAGGGACCCCAGTACTTC
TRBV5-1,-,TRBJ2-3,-,CASSSPDRSTDTQYF,TGCGCCAGCAGCTCCCCGGACCGTAGCACAGATACGCAGTATTTT
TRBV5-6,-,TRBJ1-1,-,CASSFTTGPPAEAFF,TGTGCCAGCAGCTTTACTACAGGACCCCCGGCTGAAGCTTTCTTT
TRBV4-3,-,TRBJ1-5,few,CASSQDFVSGNQPQHF,TGCGCCAGCAGCCAAGATTTCGTGTCTGGCAATCAGCCCCAGCATTTT
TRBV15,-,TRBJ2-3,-,CATSSSRTHTDTQYF,TGTGCCACCAGCAGTTCGAGGACCCACACAGATACGCAGTATTTT
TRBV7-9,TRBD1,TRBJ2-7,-,CASSVDRALSHEQYF,TGTGCCAGCAGCGTCGACAGGGCCCTCAGCCACGAGCAGTACTTC
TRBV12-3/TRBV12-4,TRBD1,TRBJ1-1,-,CASSPTDRLNTEAFF,TGTGCCAGCAGTCCTACGGACAGGCTGAACACTGAAGCTTTCTTT
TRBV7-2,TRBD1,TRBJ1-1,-,CASSFPGGTEAFF,TGTGCCAGCAGCTTCCCAGGGGGTACTGAAGCTTTCTTT
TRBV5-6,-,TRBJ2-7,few,CASSSGRNRDEQYF,TGTGCCAGCAGCTCGGGACGGAATAGGGACGAGCAGTACTTC
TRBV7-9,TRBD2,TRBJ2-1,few,CASSSSVGLANNEQFF,TGTGCCAGCAGCTCATCGGTGGGACTAGCAAACAATGAGCAGTTCTTC
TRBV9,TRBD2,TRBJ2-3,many,CASSVASGILDTQYF,TGTGCCAGCAGCGTAGCTAGCGGGATCCTCGATACGCAGTATTTT
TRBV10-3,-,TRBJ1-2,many,CAISESKGGYTF,TGTGCCATCAGTGAGAGTAAGGGGGGCTACACCTTC
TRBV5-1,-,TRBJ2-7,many,CASSSGGTLSYEQYF,TGCGCCAGCAGCTCGGGCGGGACCCTCTCCTACGAGCAGTACTTC